This entry lists 12 T cell receptor beta chains sequenced from one sample in a study of tumor-infiltrating lymphocytes in primary liver carcinoma. Total RNA and DNA came together from around 20-30 mg of bulk tissue without cell sorting. From approximately 550 ng of total RNA, TCR beta-specific cDNA was reverse-transcribed using a constant-region primer. Three nested multiplex PCR rounds, a slightly modified ARM-PCR method, built the TCR beta libraries. The opening two PCR rounds, around 11 cycles each, paired TRBV1-TRBV30 forward primers with a C-beta reverse primer. TCRdb passed the multiplex PCR reads through MiXCR, listing each CDR3 protein once. The sample lists around 71,000 distinct CDR3 sequences, about 70% occurring once. The sequenced material came from liver tumor tissue from sampling region 4. Sample subset: tumor region T4, right-lateral pole. All receptors derive from a woman in her sixties or seventies with primary liver carcinoma and hepatitis B virus infection.

This clonotype has only a few counts. The CDR3 does not end in the conserved phenylalanine or tryptophan, so this is likely a read error. The chain uses TRBV20-1 and TRBJ2-1; D possibly uses TRBD1 or TRBD2 (5 bases each). V shed 6 bases and J shed 2 bases, with 20 bases lying between them. Germline CDR1 reads DFQATT; CDR2 reads SNEGSKA (reference sequence). CDR3 size: 16 residues. This chain's CDR3 is CSAPDPGPQAYNEQFY. CDR3 bases: TGCAGTGCCCCTGATCCGGGGCCCCAGGCCTACAATGAGCAGTTCTAC.

Concerning this clonotype itself: A read error may produce the germline difference seen at one junction end. The rearrangement links TRBV11-2 to TRBJ2-3; perhaps TRBD2 as D (7 bases). The V gene's germline CDR1 is SGHAT and CDR2 FQNNGV. The CDR3 has 17 amino acids. In DNA form, the CDR3 reads TGTACCAGCAGCTTAGGGGGACTAACGTACACGTCAGATATACAGTATTTT. Translating it yields CTSSLGGLTYTSDIQYF.

To note about this clonotype: At one of its ends the junction is not consistent with the germline gene, which may arise from a read error. The chain employs TRBV11-2 and TRBJ2-5; 9 bases align to TRBD2. The CDR3 loop spans 14 amino acids. Germline V CDR1 and CDR2: SGHAT, FQNNGV. CDR3 DNA: TGTACCAGTAGCTTATCGCTAGCGGGGGAGACCCAGTACTTC. This translates into CTSSLSLAGETQYF.

J is TRBJ2-2 and V is TRBV11-3; D remains unclear. CDR1 is SGHNT, CDR2 YENEEA, per germline. This CDR3 is 12 amino acids long. As DNA, the CDR3 is TGTGTCGGCAGCTACCCCACCGGGGAGCTGTTTTTT. Its translation: CVGSYPTGELFF.

A remark on this clonotype: This CDR3 is missing its conserved last phenylalanine or tryptophan, likely due to a read error. DNA of the CDR3: TGTGCCAGCACCTACCAGCACCCGAACACTGGAGCTTTCTCT. Its translation is CASTYQHPNTGAFS. The V call is TRBV12-3 or TRBV12-4, the J call TRBJ1-1, with unresolved D. The CDR3 covers 14 residues.

This clonotype was observed a handful of times. The rearrangement uses TRBV12-3 or TRBV12-4 and TRBJ2-2; 7 positions agree with TRBD1. The CDR3 contains 15 residues. V lost 6 bases, J lost 4 bases, and 8 bases stayed unmatched. CDR3 coding DNA: TGTGCCAGCAGCCCCCGACAGGGCCTCACCGGGGAGCTGTTTTTT. Residues: CASSPRQGLTGELFF.

Details on this clonotype: Germline is not matched at one junction end, which may reflect a read error. V and J are TRBV6-1 and TRBJ1-5; 7 nucleotides align to TRBD1. The CDR3 has 13 residues. Germline lookup yields CDR1 MNHNS and CDR2 SASEGT. CDR3 DNA: TGTGTCAGCGGGGACAGAAATAATCGGCCCCAGCATTTT. This encodes CVSGDRNNRPQHF.

This chain links TRBV29-1 with TRBJ1-5, with unresolved D. The CDR3 runs to 13 residues. CDR1 is SQVTM and CDR2 is ANQGSEA in the germline V gene. Trimming pared 4 bases from V and 16 bases from J, leaving 23 bases between. This chain's CDR3 is CSVGENSNQPHHF. DNA for the CDR3: TGCAGCGTTGGGGAAAATAGCAATCAGCCTCATCATTTT.

In regard to this clonotype: A much bigger clone sits one base away, suggesting this may be a read error. The CDR3 DNA follows: TGTGCCACCGCCGGCAGGACAGGGGCGAACACCGGGGAGCTGTTTTTT. Its translation: CATAGRTGANTGELFF. V gene TRBV24-1 combines with J gene TRBJ2-2, with 9 nucleotides matching TRBD1. Germline-derived CDR1 and CDR2 are KGHDR and SFDVKD. This CDR3 spans 16 amino acids. V was clipped by 9 bases and J by 0 bases; unmatched bases: 7.

This clonotype was detected once. This chain joins TRBV6-2 or TRBV6-3 and TRBJ2-1; D possibly corresponds to TRBD2 (6 bases). The CDR3 loop spans 15 amino acids. Germline CDR1 reads MNHEY; CDR2 reads SVGEGT. Deletions cut 5 bases from V and 9 bases from J, with 20 bases between. In DNA form, the CDR3 reads TGTGCCAGCAGTCCAACTAGCTGGAGGGTCGCTGAGCAGTTCTTC. This gives the protein CASSPTSWRVAEQFF.

This chain connects TRBV11-2 to TRBJ2-1; D not resolved. Germline assignment: CDR1 SGHAT and CDR2 FQNNGV. Trimming removed 5 bases at V and 15 bases at J, with 29 bases between. This CDR3 contains 16 residues. CDR3 in DNA: TGTGCCAGCAGCCGGCTAAACCCCGAGGTTGCCAATGAGTGGTTCTTC. Its protein product is CASSRLNPEVANEWFF.

This clonotype came up a few times. A junction end diverges from the germline sequence, so it may reflect a read error. The chain employs TRBV29-1 and TRBJ1-1, with D unclear. This CDR3 comprises 11 residues. The germline V gene encodes CDR1 SQVTM and CDR2 ANQGSEA. The CDR3 DNA is TGCAGCGTTCGTATGGGCTCTGAAGCCTTCTTT. Translation gives CSVRMGSEAFF.